The rows below give T cell receptor beta chains drawn from one sample of a study of OX40 agonist ivuxolimab in advanced cancers. The repertoire was sequenced with immunoSEQ multiplex PCR; TCRdb's copy has only in-frame clones and lacks some. The sample yields 29,000 or so clones, more than 85% seen once. The material sequenced was CD4+ or CD8+ T cells sorted from blood, taken in a trial of the OX40 agonist ivuxolimab. The receptors were sampled from an adult with an advanced solid tumor such as melanoma, head and neck, liver or kidney cancer. Both conserved end residues are part of each CDR3. The order of the fields is V gene, clone size, D gene, J gene, CDR3 DNA, CDR3 protein. The D gene is left open where the match is weak. Not all rows give a size; the values are once, few, many and, for expanded clones, a class.

TRBV27	-	-	TRBJ2-5	TGTGCCAGTCGCAGCCGTCGGAGGTTTGAAGAGACCCAGTACTTC	CASRSRRRFEETQYF
TRBV5-1	-	TRBD1	TRBJ2-1	TGCGCCAGCAGCGACCGGGACAGGCTATGGGATGAGCAGTTCTTC	CASSDRDRLWDEQFF
TRBV27	-	TRBD1	TRBJ1-1	TGTGCCACCAACGCCGTAAAGGGGGCCCTGAACACTGAAGCTTTCTTT	CATNAVKGALNTEAFF
TRBV25-1	-	TRBD1	TRBJ2-1	TGTGCCAGCAGCTACAGGGGGCGACACAATGAGCAGTTCTTC	CASSYRGRHNEQFF
TRBV7-6	-	-	TRBJ2-1	TGTGCCAGCAGCCCCGGGCCCTACAATGAGCAGTTCTTC	CASSPGPYNEQFF
TRBV7-6	-	-	TRBJ1-1	TGTGCCAGCAGCTTAATTGGATACAGCCTGGGCACTGAAGCTTTCTTT	CASSLIGYSLGTEAFF
TRBV2	once	TRBD2	TRBJ2-7	TGTGCCAGCCTGCCTAGCGGATTTTCCTACGAGCAGTACTTC	CASLPSGFSYEQYF
TRBV7-6	once	TRBD2	TRBJ2-1	TGTGCCAGCAGCCCCCCCTTAATTTCAGCGGGGGCCCCTCATGAGCAGTTCTTC	CASSPPLISAGAPHEQFF
TRBV5-4	-	-	TRBJ1-1	TGTGCCAGCAGCCCTATGACAGGAATGAACACTGAAGCTTTCTTT	CASSPMTGMNTEAFF
TRBV10-2	-	-	TRBJ1-2	TGCGCCAGCAGTGAAGGGAACTTTAACTATGGCTACACCTTC	CASSEGNFNYGYTF